This T cell receptor beta chain is drawn from a study of identical twins. Remarks on this clonotype: Its antigen is currently unknown. Compared with germline, one end of the junction differs, possibly owing to a read error.

Germline assignment: CDR1 SEHNR and CDR2 FQNEAQ (reference sequence). This CDR3 has 15 amino acids. TCRdb itself ran the 5' RACE reads through MiXCR, one entry per CDR3 protein. Of 450,000 to 600,000 distinct CDR3 sequences detected, about 22% appear once; the ten largest clones hold 0.48%. Overall study results and limits: Out-of-frame alpha sequences common to twins were enriched for low generation probability. Modeled out-of-frame TCR alpha sharing in monozygotic twins fell below observed levels. The abundant beta clonotypes from cord blood had fewer insertions, and memory repertoires had none of this.

These data also formed part of another study, on yellow fever vaccine responses in identical twins. That paper notes: On the reported evidence, twins' vaccine T cell responses seemed partly convergent and partly personalized.

Sequences were obtained from CD4+ T cells sorted from blood. The clonotype originates from a woman aged 18-29 years in good health. This chain connects TRBV7-9 to TRBJ2-7; 8 bases map to TRBD2. The CDR3 nucleotides are TGTGGCAGCAGCTTTTGGCTAGCGGGCTCCTACGAGCAGTACTTC. It codes for CGSSFWLAGSYEQYF. The whole variable domain, remainder taken from reference TRBV7-9 and TRBJ2-7, is DTGVSQNPRHKITKRGQNVTFRCDPISEHNRLYWYRQTLGQGPEFLTYFQNEAQLEKSRLLSDRFSAERPKGSFSTLEIQRTEQGDSAMYLCGSSFWLAGSYEQYFGPGTRLTVT.